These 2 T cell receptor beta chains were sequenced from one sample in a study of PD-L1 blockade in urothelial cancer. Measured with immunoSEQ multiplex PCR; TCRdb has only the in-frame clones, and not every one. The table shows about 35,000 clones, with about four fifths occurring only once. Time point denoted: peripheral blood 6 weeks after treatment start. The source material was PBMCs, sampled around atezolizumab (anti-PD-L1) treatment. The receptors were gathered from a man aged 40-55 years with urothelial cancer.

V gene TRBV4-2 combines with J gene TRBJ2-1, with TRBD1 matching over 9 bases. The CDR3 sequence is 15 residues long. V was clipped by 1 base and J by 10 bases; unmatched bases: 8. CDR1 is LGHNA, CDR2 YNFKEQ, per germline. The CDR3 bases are TGTGCCAGCAGCCAAGCCCGACAGGGGGACCTGGAGCAGTTCTTC. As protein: CASSQARQGDLEQFF.

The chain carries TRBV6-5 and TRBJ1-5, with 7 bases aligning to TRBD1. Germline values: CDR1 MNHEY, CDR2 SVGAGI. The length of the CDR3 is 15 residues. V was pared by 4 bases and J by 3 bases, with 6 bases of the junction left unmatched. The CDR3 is CASSLQKGANQPQHF. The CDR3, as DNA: TGTGCCAGCAGTTTACAGAAGGGGGCCAATCAGCCCCAGCATTTT.